This T cell receptor beta chain was retrieved from a study of early T cells in non-severe SARS-CoV-2 infection. Study-wide results and caveats: A preference for anti-spike CD8 responses marked VDJdb matching, which missed private and CD4 specificities.

V lost 3 bases, J lost 5 bases, and 14 bases lay in between. The CDR3 length is 13 residues. CDR1 and CDR2 from the germline V gene are GTSNPN and SVGIG (reference sequence). Researchers tagged individual cDNA molecules with unique molecular identifiers. TCRdb processed the 5' RACE reads anew with MiXCR; each CDR3 protein has one entry. Of fewer than 60,000 distinct CDR3 sequences listed, approximately 8.5% were seen once; the top ten hold approximately 15%. Comments on this clonotype: The antigen is not known.

This sequence originates from an adult who was a healthcare worker with PCR-confirmed SARS-CoV-2 infection or an uninfected control (not recorded which). The specimen was whole blood. The chain joins TRBV30 to TRBJ2-7; D may be TRBD1 or TRBD2 (5 bases each). The CDR3 DNA reads as TGTGCCTGGAGATGGGGGAGTTTGGACGAGCAGTACTTC. Protein: CAWRWGSLDEQYF.